The 17 T cell receptor beta chains below were found in one sample sequenced in a study of memory CD4+ T cells and cytomegalovirus serostatus. The sort gate was single viable CD3+CD4+CD8-CD45RO+ cells for memory CD4+ T cells. TCRdb's table, derived via immunoSEQ multiplex PCR, lists solely in-frame clones and lacks some. This table holds nearly 60,000 clones, 81% found once. Material: memory CD4+ T cells from blood. Receptors were obtained from an adult in good health and CMV-seronegative.

The chain carries TRBV18 and TRBJ2-1; D perhaps matches TRBD1 (5 bases). The CDR3 extends over 15 amino acids. Trimming cost V 3 bases and J 1 base, with 10 bases left between them. The V gene's germline CDR1 is KGHSH and CDR2 LQKENI. The CDR3 DNA follows: TGTGCCAGCTCACCGGGGCCACCTTCCTACAATGAGCAGTTCTTC. It yields the protein CASSPGPPSYNEQFF.

A single count supports this clone. The rearrangement joins TRBV9 to TRBJ2-7, with TRBD2 identical over 7 bases. Trimming took 0 bases from V and 7 from J; bases not matched to a gene: 4. The CDR3 is made up of 13 amino acids. The germline gives CDR1 SGDLS, CDR2 YYNGEE. The CDR3 region has the DNA TGTGCCAGCAGCGTAGAGGTCGGGAGGGAGCAGTACTTC. Protein sequence: CASSVEVGREQYF.

This clone was observed once. V gene TRBV7-8 combines with J gene TRBJ2-1, with 13 positions matching TRBD2. The V gene's germline CDR1 is SGHVS and CDR2 FQNEAQ. The CDR3 runs to 19 residues. V lost 0 bases, J lost 0 bases, and 5 bases stayed unmatched. CDR3 loop: CASSLAVGLAGSSYNEQFF. The CDR3 DNA reads as TGTGCCAGCAGCTTAGCGGTGGGACTAGCGGGGAGCTCCTACAATGAGCAGTTCTTC.

The chain employs TRBV7-3 and TRBJ1-5; no firm D call. Trimming took off 3 bases at V and 7 bases at J, with 10 bases between the two ends. Germline CDR1 reads SGHTA; CDR2 reads FQGTGA. This CDR3 region has 13 residues. The CDR3 loop is CASSFEVGQPQHF. Written as DNA, the CDR3 is TGTGCCAGCAGCTTCGAGGTAGGGCAGCCCCAGCATTTT.

The genes are TRBV15 and TRBJ1-2; D is uncertain. Deletions cut 1 base from V and 1 base from J, with 10 bases between. The CDR3 consists of 15 residues. In germline, CDR1 is LNHNV, CDR2 YYDKDF (reference sequence). Here the CDR3 DNA reads TGTGCCACCAGCAGAGGGAAAGGGAGTAACTATGGCTACACCTTC. Protein: CATSRGKGSNYGYTF.

The chain has TRBV21-1 and TRBJ2-5; TRBD2, the table's D call, lacks a check against the DNA. TRBV21-1 is assigned pseudogene status. This CDR3 comprises 20 residues. This chain's CDR3 is CASSIPLDLAGGEYQETQYF. In DNA form, the CDR3 reads TGTGCCAGCAGCATTCCTTTAGATCTAGCGGGAGGGGAGTACCAAGAGACCCAGTACTTC.

The J gene is TRBJ1-5, the V gene TRBV19, with 7 bases identical to TRBD1. Germline V gene sequence: CDR1 LNHDA, CDR2 SQIVND (reference sequence). V trimming: 6 bases; J trimming: 1 base; junction bases outside the gene matches: 6. The CDR3 has 15 residues. The CDR3 protein is CASRDRFGSNQPQHF. The CDR3 nucleotides read TGTGCCAGTAGGGACAGGTTTGGAAGCAATCAGCCCCAGCATTTT.

The chain uses TRBV11-2 and TRBJ1-1, with a possible D match to TRBD1 (6 bases). The V and J ends lost 1 base and 5 bases respectively, with 11 bases between them. Germline-derived CDR1 and CDR2 are SGHAT and FQNNGV. CDR3 length: 14 residues. The CDR3 DNA reads TGTGCCAGCAGCTTAGTACCTAGGGGGACTGAAGCTTTCTTT. It encodes CASSLVPRGTEAFF.

The chain couples TRBV19 to TRBJ1-2, with 7 bases identical to TRBD1. J gave up 0 bases and V 7 bases, and 8 bases lay outside the gene matches. The CDR3 consists of 15 residues. Looked up from germline, CDR1 is LNHDA and CDR2 is SQIVND (reference sequence). The CDR3 DNA reads TGTGCCAGTACCTTCCGGGACAGAGCTAACTATGGCTACACCTTC. Translating it yields CASTFRDRANYGYTF.

CDR3 coding DNA: TGTGCCAGCAGGCGTGGAGCCGGGGAGCTGTTTTTT. This gives the protein CASRRGAGELFF. V gene TRBV28 combines with J gene TRBJ2-2; D remains ambiguous. The CDR3 spans 12 residues. The V gene's germline CDR1 is MDHEN and CDR2 SYDVKM. The germline V and J ends were trimmed by 6 bases and 6 bases, with 8 bases remaining between them.

The rearrangement joins TRBV11-3 to TRBJ2-5; 9 positions agree with TRBD1. This CDR3 has 13 amino acids. The V gene end was trimmed by 3 bases and the J gene end by 7 bases; junction bases not matched to a gene: 3. The germline V gene has CDR1 SGHNT and CDR2 YENEEA. The CDR3 DNA reads TGTGCCAGCAGCTTTCGACAGGGGGTGACCCAGTACTTC. Translating it yields CASSFRQGVTQYF.

The chain employs TRBV14 and TRBJ1-2; TRBD1 aligns across 7 bases. Per germline, CDR1 SGHDN and CDR2 FVKESK. The J segment lost 3 bases and the V segment lost 5 bases, leaving 12 bases of the junction unmatched. CDR3 size: 16 residues. CDR3 loop: CASSENFGTAYYGYTF. The CDR3 DNA follows: TGTGCCAGCAGCGAAAACTTCGGGACAGCGTACTATGGCTACACCTTC.

The rearrangement joins TRBV19 to TRBJ2-2; 7 bases agree with TRBD1. The CDR3 runs 16 residues. The germline gives CDR1 LNHDA, CDR2 SQIVND (reference sequence). V was clipped by 9 bases and J by 6 bases; unmatched bases: 16. The CDR3 DNA follows: TGTGCCAGCGGGCATTGGACAGGACAAACCTCCGGGGAGCTGTTTTTT. Translating it yields CASGHWTGQTSGELFF.

This chain uses TRBV9 with TRBJ1-1; possible D gene TRBD1, 5 bases. The V gene lost 4 bases and the J gene lost 1 base, with 14 bases spanning the gap. This CDR3 spans 15 amino acids. Germline lookup yields CDR1 SGDLS and CDR2 YYNGEE. The CDR3, as DNA: TGTGCCAGCAGCACCCTTATGGGGGGGAACACTGAAGCTTTCTTT. Translation gives CASSTLMGGNTEAFF.

The gene calls are TRBV27 and TRBJ1-5; weak D call: TRBD1 (6 bases). Germline CDR1 reads MNHEY; CDR2 reads SMNVEV (reference sequence). The CDR3 length is 15 residues. V lost 6 bases and J 6 bases, leaving 18 bases between the germline ends. CDR3 region: CASRTVGGASQPQHF. The CDR3 DNA follows: TGTGCCAGCAGGACTGTTGGGGGGGCGAGTCAGCCCCAGCATTTT.

This sequence joins TRBV2 and TRBJ2-1; 7 nucleotides line up with TRBD2. This CDR3 region has 16 residues. Germline CDR1 and CDR2: SNHLY and FYNNEI. The V segment lost 7 bases and the J segment 4 bases; nucleotides outside the gene matches: 13. CDR3 region: CASTRIVSGVYNEQFF. CDR3 bases: TGTGCCAGCACCAGAATCGTCAGCGGGGTTTACAATGAGCAGTTCTTC.

The chain recombines TRBV28 with TRBJ1-1; D possibly corresponds to TRBD1 (5 bases). This CDR3 has 11 residues. From germline, CDR1 is MDHEN and CDR2 SYDVKM. Trimming took 6 bases from V and 12 from J, leaving 14 bases between them. The DNA of the CDR3 is TGTGCCAGCAGGTCCGGGACTTATACTTTCTTT. Amino acids: CASRSGTYTFF.